Included here is one TCR beta chain sequence, with context. The specificity of this receptor is unknown. Sequence at one end of the junction differs from germline and may be a read error. The cohort consisted of some 730 healthy bone marrow donors. At the time of sampling, all cohort members were nominally healthy, though unrecorded immune exposures were likely present. The donor was CMV seronegative and was included in the group of over 300 seronegative cohort members. A peripheral blood sample was collected from each donor, and TCR beta sequencing was performed on peripheral blood mononuclear cells. Genomic DNA extraction from the blood cell samples was performed with the Qiagen DNeasy Blood Extraction Kit. The data stem from a study of cytomegalovirus exposure and HLA in healthy donors (dated by TCRdb to about 2017). A note on the overall study: An earlier analysis of 587 of the donors reported 250 to 300 Gb of sequence data and 100 million to 130 million unique TCR beta sequences from approximately 180 million T cells. In addition to the first cohort of 666 subjects, a separate validation cohort of over 90 different subjects was used. Every discovery cohort repertoire had been produced on one sequencing platform. To decide whether each TCR beta V gene segment behaved as functional or pseudogenic, an earlier analysis of several hundred of the donors relied on high-throughput TCR beta sequencing. Typing coverage differed by locus: A, B, C, DRB1 and DQB1 were typed in about 620-630 donors, DQA1 in 500 to 550, DPA1 in 606, and DPB1 in just under 490. On average, 235,054 unique TCR beta nucleotide sequences were sequenced per donor among a few hundred genotyped donors of the cohort, with approximately 18% of those sequences being non-productive. Four or five DR-DQ haplotypes were treated as single units for association and clustering because of strong linkage in the cohort. Donor age, sex, ethnicity and CMV serostatus were compiled alongside the repertoire data. About 330 gigabases of sequencing data and around 85 million unique TCR sequences made up an early release that covered some 640 HLA-typed donors. The study profiled the T cell repertoires of under 700 subjects by immunosequencing and related them to cytomegalovirus serostatus. Of the roughly 410 genotyped donors, 70% to 90% were placed in the genetic ancestry cluster associated with self-reported Caucasian donors. The aim of the study was to test whether cataloging public T cell receptors could identify signatures of past pathogen exposure. A later genetic analysis used genome-wide SNP genotypes for about 55% of the 666 donors, treating that subset as a discovery cohort. The study combined high-throughput TCR immunosequencing, statistical association of individual TCRs with disease status, and machine learning to predict cytomegalovirus infection status. Rather than drawing on any new phenotypic data, the later analysis identified candidate immune exposures from TCR beta sequences and the way those sequences occurred across donors. HLA typing included class I and class II loci at four-digit resolution. To study patterns of TCR occurrence, a later analysis re-analyzed previously published TCR beta repertoires from more than 550 donors and added high-resolution HLA genotyping. General study outcomes and caveats: Strong co-occurrence of HLA alleles, especially DR and DQ, made assigning TCR associations to individual alleles difficult. A total of fewer than 200 TCR beta chains were listed by the study as associated with cytomegalovirus. This cohort had only TCR beta chains sequenced, and the lack of alpha or paired-chain data limited which features could be detected. A later analysis found that HLA-associated TCR beta chains were more clonally expanded and had lower generation probabilities than equally common non-associated chains. In a later analysis, several top co-occurrence clusters were reported to appear linked to parvovirus B19, influenza, CMV and Epstein-Barr virus. Cytomegalovirus status was reported to be diagnosed by the classifier with high specificity and sensitivity in both the original and validation cohorts. An earlier analysis of some 590 of the donors showed that most TCR beta V segments appeared in productive rearrangements either about 87% or about 30% of the time, which broadly matched IMGT annotations. CMV serostatus was the only immune exposure information available for the cohort. According to a later analysis, most CMV-associated TCR beta chains appeared to be HLA-restricted, and the HLA associations seemed to be driven largely by CMV exposure. Specific HLA alleles were associated with 16,951 TCR beta sequences at a false discovery rate of 0.05 in a later analysis. In a later analysis, TCR association rates were found to vary across HLA loci, with the most associated TCRs seen for DRB1 alleles and the fewest for HLA-C alleles. Compared with the approximately 710-donor mean, donors in an Asian-associated ancestry cluster had fewer N-insertions in productive TCRs, according to a later genetic analysis. In a later genetic analysis, a missense DCLRE1C variant was associated with V-gene and J-gene trimming of TCR beta chains, and the association was replicated in an independent cohort. Linkage disequilibrium might explain the correlated functional status among segregating V segments, but an unknown experimental factor could not be excluded. A further reported finding was that TCR beta sequences accurately predicted the HLA-A and HLA-B alleles for most subjects in the first cohort. Roughly uniform sequencing depth across donors was assumed in presence/absence analyses, although this assumption may not hold. Because counts were too low, around 17 rarely observed V segments, including chromosome 9 orphons, were left out of the earlier analysis of about 620 of the donors. Across donors, most TCR sequences were observed very rarely, whereas some public TCRs were present in many individuals. According to the authors, the approach could potentially be generalized to other disease states and immunological phenotypes. Because some donors lacked HLA typing at each locus, the association tests relied only on the typed subset. Three of the identified cytomegalovirus-associated TCR beta chains were confirmed in vitro to be specific for cytomegalovirus antigens. A group of highly shared sequence variants was considered likely to be a technical artifact of the sequencing pipeline.

The library came from the immunoSEQ multiplex PCR assay. A mixture of 60 forward primers for TCR Vbeta segments and 13 reverse primers for TCR Jbeta segments was used in the multiplex PCR. The CDR3 region of rearranged TCR beta genes was amplified from genomic DNA with a multiplex PCR assay. The amplified TCR beta libraries were sequenced on the Illumina HiSeq System as 87-base-pair reads. From the authors' description of their analysis: A later analysis counted around 72 million unique TCR beta chains across the 550 to 750 repertoires, and roughly 9.9 million of these chains were shared by at least two donors. A nearest-neighbor algorithm error-corrected the raw reads and collapsed the reads into unique sequences, merging closely related sequences to remove PCR and sequencing errors. CDR3 sequences were aligned to IMGT reference sequences to assign V, D and J gene segments. For a sequence to be retained, a match of at least six nucleotides to both a V gene segment and a J gene segment was required. Rearrangements were called productive when the CDR3 lacked stop codons and stayed in frame with V and J; all others were non-productive. CDR3 was defined by IMGT convention, running from the second conserved V-encoded cysteine to the conserved J-encoded phenylalanine. The earlier analysis of a few hundred of the donors excluded any sequence lacking an unambiguous match to a single V gene segment. In an earlier analysis of almost 600 of the donors, a V segment was called functional when productive rearrangements were above 56.7%, and segregating when the standard deviation between donors exceeded 5%. A statistical classification framework was developed to diagnose cytomegalovirus status using the catalog of TCR beta chain sequences. V and J gene assignment, in a later analysis, came from comparing TCR nucleotide sequences with IMGT/GENE-DB human TR gene sequences. The TCRdist pipeline was used in a later analysis to assign CDR3 sequences and most-parsimonious VDJ recombination scenarios. In a later analysis, every TCR beta chain was defined by the combination of its CDR3 amino acid sequence and its V-gene family, and reads without a unique V-gene family were dropped. In a later analysis, a few hundred highly shared, low-generation-probability nucleotide sequences were removed to address suspected cross-contamination and a sequencing artifact. A later analysis calculated a clonal expansion index for each public chain from normalized within-repertoire ranks of inferred template counts. In a later analysis, generation probabilities were computed with a VDJ recombination model fitted to out-of-frame rearrangements, and the resulting probabilities were checked against IGoR. In a later analysis, hypergeometric tests were used to score TCR-TCR, TCR-HLA and TCR-CMV co-occurrence, with a repertoire-size bias correction applied to TCR pairs. To estimate false discovery rates, a later analysis permuted the HLA or CMV assignments 20 times. In a later analysis, co-occurring TCRs were grouped using DBSCAN, with TCRdist sequence similarity added in when clustering inside HLA-allele-positive subsets. Repertoires with fewer than 30,000 or more than 120,000 public chains were left out of co-occurrence clustering, as were four to six repertoires with anomalous nucleotide sharing. The source is immuneACCESS, and TCRdb retained only in-frame sequences with V and J called. Part of the clones is not carried over; for the studies checked, unresolved V genes explain less than half of this, and the remainder is unexplained. The V and J calls and clone size are taken from that table; D and trimming were inferred from the DNA. This sample lists roughly 190,000 clones; around four fifths were detected once. The ten largest make up about 1% of the sample.

The sequencing sample was made of PBMCs. This receptor was taken from a woman in her thirties or forties in good health and CMV-seronegative.

Read as DNA, the sequence is TGTGCTAGCAGCTTCAGCACAGACAGGGCACAGTATTTT. The encoded protein is CASSFSTDRAQYF. The sequence joins TRBV7-7 to TRBJ2-3, and 7 junctional nucleotides match TRBD1. Looking up the germline V gene (reference sequence) yields CDR1 SSHAT and CDR2 FNYEAQ. From cysteine to phenylalanine, the CDR3 is 13 amino acids long. Only the CDR3 DNA stays, 39 bases, in frame from base 1. Reference TRBV7-7 and TRBJ2-3 genes cover what lies past the CDR3, so the full variable domain is GAGVSQSPRYKVTKRGQDVTLRCDPISSHATLYWYQQALGQGPEFLTYFNYEAQPDKSGLPSDRFSAERPEGSISTLTIQRTEQRDSAMYRCASSFSTDRAQYFGPGTRLTVL.